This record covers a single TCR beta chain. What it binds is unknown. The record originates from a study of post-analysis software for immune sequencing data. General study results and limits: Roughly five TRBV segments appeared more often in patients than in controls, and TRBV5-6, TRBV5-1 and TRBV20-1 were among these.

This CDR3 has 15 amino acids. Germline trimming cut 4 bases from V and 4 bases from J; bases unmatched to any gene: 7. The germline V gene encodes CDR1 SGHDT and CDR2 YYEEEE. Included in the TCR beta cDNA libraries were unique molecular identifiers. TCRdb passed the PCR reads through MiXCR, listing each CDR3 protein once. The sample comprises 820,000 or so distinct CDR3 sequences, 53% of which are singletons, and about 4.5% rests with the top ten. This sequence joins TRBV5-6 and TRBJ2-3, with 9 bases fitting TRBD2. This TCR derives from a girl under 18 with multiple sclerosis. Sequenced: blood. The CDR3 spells CASSPRRLAADTQYF. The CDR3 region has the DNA TGTGCCAGCAGCCCCCGCCGACTAGCGGCAGATACGCAGTATTTT.